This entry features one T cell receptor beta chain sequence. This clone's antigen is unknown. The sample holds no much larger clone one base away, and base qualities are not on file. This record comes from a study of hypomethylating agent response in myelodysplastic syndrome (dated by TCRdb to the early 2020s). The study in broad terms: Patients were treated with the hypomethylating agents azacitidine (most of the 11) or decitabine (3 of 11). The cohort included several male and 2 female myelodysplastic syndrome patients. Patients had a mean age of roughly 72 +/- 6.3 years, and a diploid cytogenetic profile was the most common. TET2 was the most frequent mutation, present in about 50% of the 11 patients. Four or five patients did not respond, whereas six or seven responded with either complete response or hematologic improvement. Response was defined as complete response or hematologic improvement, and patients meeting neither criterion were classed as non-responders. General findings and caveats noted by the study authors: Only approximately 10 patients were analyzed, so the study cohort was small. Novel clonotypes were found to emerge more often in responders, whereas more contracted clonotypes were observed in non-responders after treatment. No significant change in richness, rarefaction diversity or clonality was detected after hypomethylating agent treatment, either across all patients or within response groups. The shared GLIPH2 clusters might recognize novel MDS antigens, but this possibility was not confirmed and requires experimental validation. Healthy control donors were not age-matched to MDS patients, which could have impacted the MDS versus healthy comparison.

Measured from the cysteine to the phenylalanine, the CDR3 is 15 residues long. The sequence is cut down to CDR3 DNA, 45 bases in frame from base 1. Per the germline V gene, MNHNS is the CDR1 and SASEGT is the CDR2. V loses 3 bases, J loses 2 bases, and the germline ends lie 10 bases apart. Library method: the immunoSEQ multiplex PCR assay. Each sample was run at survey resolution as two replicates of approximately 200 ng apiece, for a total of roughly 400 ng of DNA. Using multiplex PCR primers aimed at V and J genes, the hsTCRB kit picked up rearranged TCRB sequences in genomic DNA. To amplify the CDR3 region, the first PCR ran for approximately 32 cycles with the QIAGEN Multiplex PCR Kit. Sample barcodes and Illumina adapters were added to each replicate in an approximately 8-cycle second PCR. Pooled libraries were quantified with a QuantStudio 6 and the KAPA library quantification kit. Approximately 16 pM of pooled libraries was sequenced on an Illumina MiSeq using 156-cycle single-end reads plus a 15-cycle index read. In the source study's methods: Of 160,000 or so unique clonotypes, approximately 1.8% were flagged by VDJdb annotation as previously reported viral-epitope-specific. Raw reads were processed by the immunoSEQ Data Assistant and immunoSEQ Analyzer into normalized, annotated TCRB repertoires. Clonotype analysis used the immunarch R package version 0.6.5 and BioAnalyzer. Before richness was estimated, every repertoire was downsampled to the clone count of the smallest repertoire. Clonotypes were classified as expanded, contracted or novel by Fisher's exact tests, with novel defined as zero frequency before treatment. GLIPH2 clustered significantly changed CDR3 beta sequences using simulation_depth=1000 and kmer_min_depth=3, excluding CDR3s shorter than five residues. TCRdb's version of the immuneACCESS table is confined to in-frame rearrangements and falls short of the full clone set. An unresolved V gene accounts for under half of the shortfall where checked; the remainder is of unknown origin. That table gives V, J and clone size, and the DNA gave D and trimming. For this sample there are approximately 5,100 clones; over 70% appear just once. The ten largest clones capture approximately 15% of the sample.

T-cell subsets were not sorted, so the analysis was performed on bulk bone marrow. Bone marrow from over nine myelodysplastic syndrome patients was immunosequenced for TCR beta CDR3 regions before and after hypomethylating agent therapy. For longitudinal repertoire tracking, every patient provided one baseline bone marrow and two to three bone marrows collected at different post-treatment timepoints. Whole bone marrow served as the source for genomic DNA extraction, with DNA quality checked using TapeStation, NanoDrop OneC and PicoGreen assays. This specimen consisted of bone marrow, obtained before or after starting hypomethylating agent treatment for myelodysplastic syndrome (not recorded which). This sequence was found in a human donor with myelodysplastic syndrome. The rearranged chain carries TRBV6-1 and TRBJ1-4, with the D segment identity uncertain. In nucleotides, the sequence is TGTGCCAGCAGTGACTCTACAGTTACTAATGAAAAACTGTTTTTT. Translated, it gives CASSDSTVTNEKLFF.